Listed below are T cell receptor beta chains from one sample, sequenced in a study of cytomegalovirus exposure and HLA in healthy donors. Clones were read by immunoSEQ multiplex PCR, and TCRdb kept only the in-frame ones, dropping some. The table records about 310,000 clones, approximately 85% of them present only once. The sequencing input was PBMCs. The receptors originated from a man aged 30-40 years in good health and CMV-seronegative. Each CDR3 is given with its conserved first and last residue. The D gene is left open where the match is weak. Size tells how often a clone was seen (once, few, many) or the class of an expanded clone, and some rows leave it out.

j_call	d_call	v_call	clone_size	cdr3_nt	cdr3_aa
TRBJ2-3	TRBD1	TRBV6-4	many	TGTGCCAGCGCAGGACAGGGGACAGATACGCAGTATTTT	CASAGQGTDTQYF
TRBJ1-4	TRBD1	TRBV15	-	TGTGCCACCAGCAGTGTGACAGGGGGAGAGGAAAAACTGTTTTTT	CATSSVTGGEEKLFF
TRBJ2-5	-	TRBV18	once	TGTGCCAGCTCACCAGGGACACCGAAGGGAGAGACCCAGTACTTC	CASSPGTPKGETQYF
TRBJ2-1	-	TRBV5-1	-	TGCGCCAGCAGCTTAACAGGGAGCTCCTACAATGAGCAGTTCTTC	CASSLTGSSYNEQFF
TRBJ1-1	TRBD1	TRBV27	-	TGTGCCAGCAGCCGGACAGGGATCCCCTGGGCTTTCTTT	CASSRTGIPWAFF
TRBJ2-1	-	TRBV7-9	-	TGTGCCAGCAGCCCATTGCAGGCAGCCTACAATGAGCAGTTCTTC	CASSPLQAAYNEQFF
TRBJ1-1	-	TRBV12-5	once	TGTGCTAGTGGGTCCAGTTTGAACACTGAAGCTTTCTTT	CASGSSLNTEAFF
TRBJ1-3	-	TRBV11-2	-	TGTGCCAGCAGCCTTGGAAACACCATATATTTT	CASSLGNTIYF
TRBJ1-1	TRBD1	TRBV19	-	TGTGCCAGTGACAGGGGGGAGACTGAAGCTTTCTTT	CASDRGETEAFF
TRBJ2-7	TRBD2	TRBV10-2	-	TGCGCCAGCAGTGAGCGGACTAGCGGAGATGGGGAGCAGTACTTC	CASSERTSGDGEQYF
TRBJ1-1	-	TRBV5-6	-	TGTGCCAGCAGCTTGGCCCGGACAGATCCTGAAGCTTTCTTT	CASSLARTDPEAFF
TRBJ1-4	-	TRBV5-1	-	TGCGCCAGCAGCGAGCAGGGTCTGTTGGGTGAAAAACTGTTTTTT	CASSEQGLLGEKLFF
TRBJ1-1	TRBD1	TRBV4-3	-	TGCGCCAGCAGCCAAGGGACAGGCCGGGAAGCTGAAGCTTTCTTT	CASSQGTGREAEAFF
TRBJ1-5	TRBD1	TRBV19	-	TGTGCCAGTAGTATAGAGGGACAGGGGTACCAGCCCCAGCATTTT	CASSIEGQGYQPQHF
TRBJ2-7	-	TRBV9	-	TGTGCCAGCTCCACAGGTCTCTCCTACGAGCAGTACTTC	CASSTGLSYEQYF
TRBJ1-4	TRBD1	TRBV18	-	TGTGCCAGCTCTCTACTGGACAGGGTTTTCGAAAAACTGTTTTTT	CASSLLDRVFEKLFF
TRBJ1-3	-	TRBV6-5	-	TGTGCCAGCAGTTATCAACAGGGAGAATCTGGAAACACCATATATTTT	CASSYQQGESGNTIYF
TRBJ2-2	-	TRBV29-1	once	TGCAGCGTTGAATCAGAAGTTAACACCGGGGAGCTGTTTTTT	CSVESEVNTGELFF
TRBJ1-4	-	TRBV25-1	-	TGTGCCAGCAGTGAAGGAACAGGCTTTAATGAAAAACTGTTTTTT	CASSEGTGFNEKLFF
TRBJ2-3	-	TRBV5-1	-	TGCGCCAGCAGCTTGGTTGTGACAGCACAGATCCGTCGGGCGGATACGCAGTATTTT	CASSLVVTAQIRRADTQYF
TRBJ2-3	TRBD2	TRBV7-9	-	TGTGCCAGCAGCTTCGGACTAGCGGGAGCATATTTT	CASSFGLAGAYF
TRBJ2-4	TRBD1	TRBV6-5	-	TGTGCCAGCAGTTTAGGACAGGGTGTTGTAAACATTCAGTACTTC	CASSLGQGVVNIQYF
TRBJ2-3	-	TRBV6-4	many	TGTGCCAGCAGTGACTCCGTGATCGGGGGCACAGATACGCAGTATTTT	CASSDSVIGGTDTQYF
TRBJ1-4	TRBD1	TRBV6-4	-	TGTGCCAGCAGAGTCCGTGGGGCAGGGGGCGGTACTAATGAAAAACTGTTTTTT	CASRVRGAGGGTNEKLFF
TRBJ1-4	TRBD1	TRBV7-8	-	TGTGCCAGCAGCTCAAGACAGGGATGGGATGAAAAACTGTTTTTT	CASSSRQGWDEKLFF
TRBJ2-2	TRBD1	TRBV7-9	-	TGTGCCAGCAGCCAAGACGGGACAGTTAACACCGGGGAGCTGTTTTTT	CASSQDGTVNTGELFF
TRBJ2-7	-	TRBV6-1	-	TGTGCCAGCAATACCTACAGGGCCTACGAGCAGTACTTC	CASNTYRAYEQYF
TRBJ2-1	-	TRBV6-6	-	TGTGCCAGCAGCCCCATGGGGCTGAACAATGAGCAGTTCTTC	CASSPMGLNNEQFF
TRBJ1-6	-	TRBV11-2	-	TGTGCCAGCAGCTTAGAATCTCCTGGCAGCTCCTATAATTCACCCCTCCACTTT	CASSLESPGSSYNSPLHF
TRBJ1-3	TRBD1	TRBV7-6	-	TGTGCCAGCAGCTTAGGCTTACAGGGGGCTGGAAACACCATATATTTT	CASSLGLQGAGNTIYF
TRBJ1-5	-	TRBV7-9	-	TGTGCCAGCAGCTCAGGGGTGGGCAATCAGCCCCAGCATTTT	CASSSGVGNQPQHF
TRBJ1-5	TRBD1	TRBV6-1	-	TGTGCCAGCAGTGAAGCAGTACCCGGGACAGTGTACAATCAGCCCCAGCATTTT	CASSEAVPGTVYNQPQHF
TRBJ2-7	-	TRBV10-3	-	TGTGCCATCAGTGAGTCGGCCCAACCGGGACACATCTACGAGCAGTACTTC	CAISESAQPGHIYEQYF
TRBJ2-1	TRBD1	TRBV2	-	TGTGCCACCCTCCGGGACAGGGCCCTCAATGAGCAGTTCTTC	CATLRDRALNEQFF
TRBJ1-3	-	TRBV27	-	TGTGCCAGCAGTTTATCCGCTGGAAACACCATATATTTT	CASSLSAGNTIYF
TRBJ1-2	TRBD1	TRBV10-3	few	TGTGCCACCGGACAGGGTAGTACTGGCTACACCTTC	CATGQGSTGYTF
TRBJ2-5	-	TRBV7-9	-	TGTGCCAGCAGCCCAGGGGCGACCCAGTACTTC	CASSPGATQYF
TRBJ2-7	TRBD1	TRBV11-2	-	TGTGCCAGCAGCTTAGATCTTATTCGGGACAGGGTCTACGAGCAGTACTTC	CASSLDLIRDRVYEQYF
TRBJ1-2	TRBD1	TRBV6-1	-	TGTGCCAGCAGTGAAGGTACGGGACAGATTTATGGCTACACCTTC	CASSEGTGQIYGYTF
TRBJ1-6	-	TRBV7-2	few	TGTGCCAGCAGCTCCTCCCAGACAATCGTTTCACCCCTCCACTTT	CASSSSQTIVSPLHF
TRBJ1-2	-	TRBV6-5	-	TGTGCCAGCAGTTACGACACAGGGAACTATGGCTACACCTTC	CASSYDTGNYGYTF
TRBJ2-7	-	TRBV19	-	TGTGCCAGTAGTATCGGGTCAGGGATGTACGAGCAGTACTTC	CASSIGSGMYEQYF
TRBJ2-7	-	TRBV6-5	-	TGTGCCAGCAGTGCCTTACAGGGCTCCTACGAGCAGTACTTC	CASSALQGSYEQYF
TRBJ1-5	TRBD1	TRBV7-8	-	TGTGCCAGCAGCTTAGACAGGGGAAGCAATCAGCCCCAGCATTTT	CASSLDRGSNQPQHF
TRBJ1-6	-	TRBV19	-	TGTGCCAGTAGTATAGCGGGAGGGCCCACCGCGAATTCACCCCTCCACTTT	CASSIAGGPTANSPLHF
TRBJ2-7	-	TRBV19	-	TGTGCCAGTAGTTGGTCACAGGGACCCTACGAGCAGTACTTC	CASSWSQGPYEQYF
TRBJ1-1	-	TRBV2	-	TGTGCCAGCCTCCCCGACAGTGAAGCTTTCTTT	CASLPDSEAFF
TRBJ2-7	TRBD2	TRBV27	-	TGTGCCAGCAGTTTATGGGCGGGGGATTACGAGCAGTACTTC	CASSLWAGDYEQYF
TRBJ1-2	TRBD1	TRBV6-4	-	TGTGCCAGCAGTGCGTCAGGGGGGCTTGGCTACACCTTC	CASSASGGLGYTF
TRBJ2-7	TRBD1	TRBV27	once	TGTGCCAGCAGCTGGGACAGGGGCTACGAGCAGTACTTC	CASSWDRGYEQYF
TRBJ2-6	-	TRBV5-1	-	TGCGCCAGCAGCTTCCCAGCTGACAAAAGCTCTGGGGCCAACGTCCTGACTTTC	CASSFPADKSSGANVLTF
TRBJ1-1	TRBD1	TRBV6-5	-	TGTGCCAGCAGTTACTCGACAGGGACCACTGAAGCTTTCTTT	CASSYSTGTTEAFF
TRBJ1-6	-	TRBV6-1	-	TGTGCCAGCAGTGAAATCAGGGGTAATTCACCCCTCCACTTT	CASSEIRGNSPLHF
TRBJ1-2	TRBD1	TRBV7-2	-	TGTGCCAGCAGCTTCCGGGACAGCGGTAACTATGGCTACACCTTC	CASSFRDSGNYGYTF
TRBJ2-1	-	TRBV6-5	-	TGTGCCAGCAGTTACTCCGGGGAGCAGTTCTTC	CASSYSGEQFF
TRBJ1-2	TRBD1	TRBV6-1	-	TGTGCCAGCAGTGTACCCCTACAGGGGGCATACCATGGCTACACCTTC	CASSVPLQGAYHGYTF
TRBJ2-7	-	TRBV5-1	-	TGCGCCAGCAGCTTGGGGCAATCCTGGTCCTACGAGCAGTACTTC	CASSLGQSWSYEQYF